What follows describes a single T cell receptor (beta chain). CDR1 and CDR2 (germline): KGHSH, LQKENI. The CDR3 runs to 15 residues. Trimming took 3 bases from V and 3 from J, leaving 15 bases between them. The data stem from a study of cytomegalovirus exposure and HLA in healthy donors. In the PCR, 60 Vbeta and 13 Jbeta primers were used. The table came from immunoSEQ multiplex PCR; TCRdb's copy has only in-frame clones and leaves some out. The sample holds about 150,000 clones, approximately 68% seen once. Sequenced sample: PBMCs. This chain uses TRBV18 with TRBJ2-7; possible D gene TRBD2, 6 bases. The sequence was collected from a man aged 60-69 years in good health and CMV-seronegative. In DNA, the CDR3 is TGTGCCAGCTCACCCTCCGGGACTGCGAACTACGAGCAGTACTTC. It codes for CASSPSGTANYEQYF.